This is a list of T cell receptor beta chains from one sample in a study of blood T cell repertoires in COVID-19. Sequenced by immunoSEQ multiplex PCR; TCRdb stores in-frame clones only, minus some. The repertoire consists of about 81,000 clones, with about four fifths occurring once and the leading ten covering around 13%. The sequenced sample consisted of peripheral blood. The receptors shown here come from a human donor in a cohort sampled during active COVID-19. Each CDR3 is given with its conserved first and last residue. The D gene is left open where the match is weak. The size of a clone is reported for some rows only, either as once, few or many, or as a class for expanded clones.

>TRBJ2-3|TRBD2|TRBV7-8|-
TGTGCCAGCACCCAAGGGGTCCAGCGGGGGCCCACAGATACGCAGTATTTT
CASTQGVQRGPTDTQYF
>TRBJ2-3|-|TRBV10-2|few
TGCGCCAGCAGTGAGTCACCAGTAAGCACAGATACGCAGTATTTT
CASSESPVSTDTQYF
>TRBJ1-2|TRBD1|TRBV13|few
TGTGCCAGCATCCCTTCGGGCAGGGGGTGGTATGGCTACACCTTC
CASIPSGRGWYGYTF
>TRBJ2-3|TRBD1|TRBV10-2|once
TGCGCCAGCAGTCAAAGGACAGGTACACGGTATTTT
CASSQRTGTRYF
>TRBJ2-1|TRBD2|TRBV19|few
TGTGCCAGTAGTAGCAGTGGGGCGGGGGGATTCAATGAGCAGTTCTTC
CASSSSGAGGFNEQFF
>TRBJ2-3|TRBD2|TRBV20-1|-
TGCAGTGCAAGTGGGCTAGCGGGGAGCACAGATACGCAGTATTTT
CSASGLAGSTDTQYF
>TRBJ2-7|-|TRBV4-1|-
TGCGCCAGCAGCCAAGATAGGACAGACAGCTCCTACGAGCAGTACTTC
CASSQDRTDSSYEQYF
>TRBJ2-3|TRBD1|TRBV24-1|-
TGTGCCACCAGTGATGAAGACGACCGGGACAGCTCCGGGGATACGCAGTATTTT
CATSDEDDRDSSGDTQYF
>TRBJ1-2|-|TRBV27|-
TGTGCCAGCAGATCTACCTCCGGGGTTCGGGATGGCTACACCTTC
CASRSTSGVRDGYTF
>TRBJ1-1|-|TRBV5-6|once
TGTGCCAGCAGCCGCCGCGGACAGCAGTTAAATGAAGCTTTCTTT
CASSRRGQQLNEAFF
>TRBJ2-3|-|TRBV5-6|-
TGTGCCAGCAGCTTGGAGCTCGGGGGACGCACAGATACGCAGTATTTT
CASSLELGGRTDTQYF
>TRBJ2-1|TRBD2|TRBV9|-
TGTGCCAGCAGCCAAGGAGGACTAGCGGGGGGCGGCTATGAGCAGTTCTTC
CASSQGGLAGGGYEQFF
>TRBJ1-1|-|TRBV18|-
TGTGCCAGCTCACCACGGAGCAGGGACACTGAAGCTTTCTTT
CASSPRSRDTEAFF
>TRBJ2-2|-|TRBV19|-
TGTGCCAGTAAGACTAGAGAGGACACCGGGGAGCTGTTTTTT
CASKTREDTGELFF
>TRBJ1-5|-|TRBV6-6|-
TGTGCCAGCAGGACAGGCCTTAGGCAGCCCCAGCATTTT
CASRTGLRQPQHF
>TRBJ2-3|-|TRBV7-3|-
TGTGCCAGCGGCGGGGCCGGTGGTGATACGCAGTATTTT
CASGGAGGDTQYF
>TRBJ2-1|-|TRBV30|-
TGTGCCTGGGCGGACAACTCCTACAATGAGCAGTTCTTC
CAWADNSYNEQFF
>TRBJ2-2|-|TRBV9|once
TGTGCCAGCAGCTCCAGCGGGCCTCGACGCACCGGGGAGCTGTTTTTT
CASSSSGPRRTGELFF
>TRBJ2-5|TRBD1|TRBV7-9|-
TGTGCCAGCAGCTTAGTTGGCGGGACAGGGGGGGAGACCCAGTACTTC
CASSLVGGTGGETQYF
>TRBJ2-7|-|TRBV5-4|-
TGTGCCAGCAGCTCAAGACAGTTCTCCTACGAGCAGTACTTC
CASSSRQFSYEQYF
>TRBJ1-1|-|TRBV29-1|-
TGCAGCGTTGATGCAGGGCTAGTTTCCACTGAAGCTTTCTTT
CSVDAGLVSTEAFF
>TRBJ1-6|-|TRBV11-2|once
TGTGCCAGCAGCATTACAGGGCTTACCCGTCTCGAATCGGGTTCACCCCTCCACTTT
CASSITGLTRLESGSPLHF
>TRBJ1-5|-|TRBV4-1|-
TGCGCCAGCAGCCAAGATGGCGGGGAATGGGGCAATCAGCCCCAGCATTTT
CASSQDGGEWGNQPQHF
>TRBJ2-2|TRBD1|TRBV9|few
TGTGCCAGCAGCTGGAGACAGGGGGCGGACACCGGGGAGCTGTTTTTT
CASSWRQGADTGELFF
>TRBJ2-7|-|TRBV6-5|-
TGTGCCAGCGAGCCCCCGGGAACACCCTACGAGCAGTACTTC
CASEPPGTPYEQYF
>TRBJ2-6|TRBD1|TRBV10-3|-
TGTGCCATCAGTGGCAACACAGGGGAGGGGGCCAACGTCCTGACTTTC
CAISGNTGEGANVLTF
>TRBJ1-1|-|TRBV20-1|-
TGCAGTGCTAGTTTAAAGAGAGCCACTGAAGCTTTCTTT
CSASLKRATEAFF
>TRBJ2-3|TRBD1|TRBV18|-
TGTGCCAGCTCTCGGACAGGGGGCACAGATACGCAGTATTTT
CASSRTGGTDTQYF
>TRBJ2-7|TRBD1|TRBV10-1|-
TGCGCCAGCAGCCGGGACAGGGCCTACGAGCAGTACTTC
CASSRDRAYEQYF